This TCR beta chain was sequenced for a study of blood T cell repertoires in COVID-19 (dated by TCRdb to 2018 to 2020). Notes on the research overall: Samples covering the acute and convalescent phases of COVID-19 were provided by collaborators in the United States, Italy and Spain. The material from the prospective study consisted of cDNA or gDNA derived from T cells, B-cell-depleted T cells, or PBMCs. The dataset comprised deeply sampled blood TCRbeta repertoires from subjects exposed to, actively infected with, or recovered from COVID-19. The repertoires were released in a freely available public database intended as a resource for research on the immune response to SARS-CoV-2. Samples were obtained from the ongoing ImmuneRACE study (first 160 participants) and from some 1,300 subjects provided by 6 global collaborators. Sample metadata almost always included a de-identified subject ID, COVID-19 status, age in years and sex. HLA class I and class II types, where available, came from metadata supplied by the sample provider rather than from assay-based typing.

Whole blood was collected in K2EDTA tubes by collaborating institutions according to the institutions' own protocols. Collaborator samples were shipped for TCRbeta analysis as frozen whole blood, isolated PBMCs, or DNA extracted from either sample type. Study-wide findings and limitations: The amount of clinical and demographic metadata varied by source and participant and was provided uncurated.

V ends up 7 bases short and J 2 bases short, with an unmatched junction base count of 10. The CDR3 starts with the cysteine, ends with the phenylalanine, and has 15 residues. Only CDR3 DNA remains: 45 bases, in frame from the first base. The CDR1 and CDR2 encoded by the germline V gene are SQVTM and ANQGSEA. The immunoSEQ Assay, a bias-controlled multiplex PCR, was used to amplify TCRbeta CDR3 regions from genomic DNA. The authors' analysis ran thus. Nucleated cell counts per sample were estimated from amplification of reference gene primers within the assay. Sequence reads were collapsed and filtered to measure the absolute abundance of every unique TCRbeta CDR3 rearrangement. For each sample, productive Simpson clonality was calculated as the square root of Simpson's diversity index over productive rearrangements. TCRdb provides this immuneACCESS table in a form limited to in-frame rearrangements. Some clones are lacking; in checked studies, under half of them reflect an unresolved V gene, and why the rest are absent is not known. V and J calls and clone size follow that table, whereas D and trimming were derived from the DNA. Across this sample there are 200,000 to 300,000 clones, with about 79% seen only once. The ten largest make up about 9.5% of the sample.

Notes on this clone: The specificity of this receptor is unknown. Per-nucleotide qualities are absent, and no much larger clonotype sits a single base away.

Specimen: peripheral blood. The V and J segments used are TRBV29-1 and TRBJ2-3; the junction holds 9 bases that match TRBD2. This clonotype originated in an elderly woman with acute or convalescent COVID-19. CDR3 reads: CSGAGTSSLTDTQYF. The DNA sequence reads TGCAGCGGTGCCGGGACTAGCAGCCTCACAGATACGCAGTATTTT.